This entry concerns a single T cell receptor (beta chain). Its binding antigen is unknown. Base quality data are lacking; no much larger clone is found one base away. The sample comes from a study of blood T cell repertoires in COVID-19 (TCRdb year 2020). Describing the broader study: The collaborator samples originated in the United States, Italy and Spain and spanned the acute and convalescent phases of COVID-19. The prospective study material was composed of cDNA or gDNA derived from T cells, B-cell-depleted T cells, or PBMCs. Sample metadata almost always included a de-identified subject ID, COVID-19 status, age in years and sex. Where available, HLA class I and class II types were taken from metadata supplied by the sample provider and were not determined by assay-based typing. Deeply sampled blood TCRbeta repertoires from subjects exposed to, actively infected with, or recovered from COVID-19 were included in the dataset. The samples were drawn from two sources: the first 160 participants of the ongoing ImmuneRACE study, and 1,254 subjects contributed by 6 global collaborators. The repertoires were made available in a free public database intended to serve as a resource for research on the immune response to SARS-CoV-2. What the study reported, not specific to this receptor: How much clinical and demographic metadata was included differed by source and by participant, and the metadata was provided uncurated.

From its cysteine to its phenylalanine, the CDR3 spans 15 amino acids. Here the CDR3 DNA is all that survives: 45 bases in frame from base 1. Cut back by 5 bases and 7 bases, the V and J ends lie 18 bases apart. CDR1 ENHRY and CDR2 SYGVKD are derived from the germline V gene. The immunoSEQ Assay, a bias-controlled multiplex PCR, was used to amplify TCRbeta CDR3 regions from genomic DNA. The published analysis was carried out like this. Nucleated cell counts per sample were estimated from amplification of reference gene primers within the assay. Sequence reads were collapsed and filtered to measure the absolute abundance of every unique TCRbeta CDR3 rearrangement. For each sample, productive Simpson clonality was calculated as the square root of Simpson's diversity index across productive rearrangements. What TCRdb holds here is the immuneACCESS table cut down to in-frame rearrangements. Part of the clones is not present; checked against another copy, under half of the missing clones reflect an unresolved V gene, and the others are unexplained. The DNA gave D and trimming, while V, J and clone size come from that table. The sample table lists more than 6,500 clones, 80% to 90% of them with a count of one. The ten largest clones represent roughly a tenth of the sample.

Whole blood was collected in K2EDTA tubes by collaborating institutions according to the institutions' own protocols. Collaborator samples were shipped for TCRbeta analysis as frozen whole blood, isolated PBMCs, or DNA extracted from either sample type. Sequenced input: peripheral blood. The chain is encoded by TRBV10-3 joined to TRBJ2-1, and perhaps TRBD2 as D gene, on 6 matching bases. The sequence came from a human donor in a cohort sampled during active COVID-19. CDR3 protein: CAISPGLDYRNEQFF. The nucleotide sequence reads TGTGCCATCAGTCCGGGGCTGGACTATAGGAATGAGCAGTTCTTC.